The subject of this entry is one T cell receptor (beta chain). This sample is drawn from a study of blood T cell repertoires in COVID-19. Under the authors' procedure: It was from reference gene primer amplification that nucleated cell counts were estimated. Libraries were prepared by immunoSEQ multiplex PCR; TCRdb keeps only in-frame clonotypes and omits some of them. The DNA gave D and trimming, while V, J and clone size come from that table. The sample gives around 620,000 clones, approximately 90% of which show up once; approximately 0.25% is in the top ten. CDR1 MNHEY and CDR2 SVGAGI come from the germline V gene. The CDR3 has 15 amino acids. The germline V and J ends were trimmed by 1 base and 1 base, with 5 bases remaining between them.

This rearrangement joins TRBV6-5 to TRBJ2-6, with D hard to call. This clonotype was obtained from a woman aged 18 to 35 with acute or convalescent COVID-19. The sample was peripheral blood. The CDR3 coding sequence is TGTGCCAGCAGTTACTTCCATTCTGGGGCCAACGTCCTGACTTTC. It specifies CASSYFHSGANVLTF.